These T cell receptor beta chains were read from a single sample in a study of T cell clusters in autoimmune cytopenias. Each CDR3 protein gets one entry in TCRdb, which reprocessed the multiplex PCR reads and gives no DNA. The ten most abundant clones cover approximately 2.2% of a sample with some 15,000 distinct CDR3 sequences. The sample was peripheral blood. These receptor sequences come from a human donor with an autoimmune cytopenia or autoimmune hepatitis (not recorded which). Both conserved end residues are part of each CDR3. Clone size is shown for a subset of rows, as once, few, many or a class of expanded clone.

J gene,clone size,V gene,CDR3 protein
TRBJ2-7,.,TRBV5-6,CASSSGTTYEQYF
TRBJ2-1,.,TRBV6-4,CASSDSGVKNEQFF
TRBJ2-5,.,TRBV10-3,CAITPGLQETQYF
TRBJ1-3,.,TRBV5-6,CASSRAWVGYGNTIYF
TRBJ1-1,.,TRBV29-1,CSVEPSRAEAFF
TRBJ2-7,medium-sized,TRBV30,CAWSVTGLSYEQYF
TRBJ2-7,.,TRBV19,CASSIGHYEQYF
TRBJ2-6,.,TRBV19,CASSRDSQSSGANVLTF
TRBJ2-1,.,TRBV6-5,CASSYSWRKGSYNEQFF
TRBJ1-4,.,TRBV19,CASSTLQGNEKLFF
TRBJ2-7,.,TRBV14,CASSHLIAGLGYF
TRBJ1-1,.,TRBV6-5,CASSYRGRNTEAFF
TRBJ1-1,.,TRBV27,CASSFLGTGEAFF
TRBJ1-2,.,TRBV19,CASNGGFYGYTF
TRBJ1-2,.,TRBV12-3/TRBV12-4,CASILGTGYGYTF
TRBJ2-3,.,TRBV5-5,CASSSGTGTDTQYF
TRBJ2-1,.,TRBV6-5,CASSYVGGASYNEQFF
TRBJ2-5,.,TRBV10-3,CAISENLAEETQYF
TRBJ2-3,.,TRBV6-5,CASSEVNSITDTQYF
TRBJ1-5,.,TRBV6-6,CASSYASRVGNQPQHF
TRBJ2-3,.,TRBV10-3,CAISARGYTDTQYF
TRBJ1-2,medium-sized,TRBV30,CAWSVLLEWTF
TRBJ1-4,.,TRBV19,CASSPTVIITNEKLFF
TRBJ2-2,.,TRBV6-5,CASSEAGTGTEGTGELFF
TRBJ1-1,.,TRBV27,CASSLSGRGLMNTEAFF
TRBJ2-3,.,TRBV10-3,CALRGTEDTQYF
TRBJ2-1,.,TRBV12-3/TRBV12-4,CASSLVVGLGEQFF
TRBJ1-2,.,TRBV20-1,CSASPQGRRGYTF
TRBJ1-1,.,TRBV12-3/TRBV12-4,CASSFRLKNTEAFF
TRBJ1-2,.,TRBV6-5,CASSYSGAGNYGYTF
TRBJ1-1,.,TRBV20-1,CSARGGGSVTRNTEAFF
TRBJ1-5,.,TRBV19,CASSTSGGHQPQHF
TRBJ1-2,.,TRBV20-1,CSALGQVDYGYTF
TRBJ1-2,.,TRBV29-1,CSVESVRLYTF
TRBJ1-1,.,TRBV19,CASSIVPKNTEAFF
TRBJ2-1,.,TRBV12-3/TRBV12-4,CASSGTVYNEQFF
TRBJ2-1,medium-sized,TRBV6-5,CASSRGQGHEQFF
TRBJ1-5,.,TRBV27,CASRKNSNQPQHF
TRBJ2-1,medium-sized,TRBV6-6,CASSYTGSSYNEQFF
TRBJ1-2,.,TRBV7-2,CASSARTGGSYGYTF
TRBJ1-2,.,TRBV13,CASSRGGTEETF
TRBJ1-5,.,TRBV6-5,CASSYGPKSNQPQHF
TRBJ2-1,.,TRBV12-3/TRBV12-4,CAILAGANEQFF
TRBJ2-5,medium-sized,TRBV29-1,CSVQLGETQYF
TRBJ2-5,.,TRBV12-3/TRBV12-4,CASSLQGLAGESHF
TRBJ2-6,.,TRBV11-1,CASSPGTSGSSGANVLTF
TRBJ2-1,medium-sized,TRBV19,CASRGLADNEQFF
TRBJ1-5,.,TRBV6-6,CASSYPDITRDQPQHF
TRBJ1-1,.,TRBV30,CAWSVMDRNTEAFF
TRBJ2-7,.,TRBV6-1,CAIETPGTSGLYEQYF
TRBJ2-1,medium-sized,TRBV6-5,CASSYSGLADNEQFF